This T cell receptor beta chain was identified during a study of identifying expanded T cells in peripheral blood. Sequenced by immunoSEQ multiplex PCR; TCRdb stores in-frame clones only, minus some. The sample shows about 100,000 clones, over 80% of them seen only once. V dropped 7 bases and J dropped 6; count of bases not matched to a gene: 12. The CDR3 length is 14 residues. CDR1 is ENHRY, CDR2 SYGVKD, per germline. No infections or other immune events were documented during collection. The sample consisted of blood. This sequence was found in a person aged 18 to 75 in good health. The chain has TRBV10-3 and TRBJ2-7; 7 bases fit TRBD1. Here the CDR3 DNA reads TGTGCCATCAATCCGGGACAGCGGATCTCCGAGCAGTACTTC. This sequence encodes CAINPGQRISEQYF.